The next 3 T cell receptor beta chains were all read from a single sample in a study of read filtering for tumor transcriptome and immune sequencing. The library was built from roughly 400 ng RNA with molecular barcoded adaptors for alpha/delta and beta/gamma chains. TCRdb fed the reads into MiXCR, producing one record per CDR3 protein. The profile covers under 150,000 distinct CDR3 sequences, with approximately 13% appearing a single time and 8% to 9% taken by the ten largest. The sample was a population of CD138-negative cells sorted from bone marrow. These receptors were obtained from a donor older than 35 with multiple myeloma.

This clonotype was observed at least ten times. The rearrangement uses TRBV14 and TRBJ2-1; D gene uncertain. CDR1 is SGHDN, CDR2 FVKESK, per germline. The CDR3 is made up of 11 amino acids. V lost 4 bases, J lost 9 bases, and 7 bases lay in between. The CDR3 spells CASSRLGEQFF. The CDR3 nucleotides read TGTGCCAGCAGCCGTCTAGGTGAGCAGTTCTTC.

This clonotype was counted many times. The CDR3 DNA reads TGTGCCAGCAGTGAGACTGAGACCCAGTACTTC. It translates to CASSETETQYF. This chain joins TRBV6-1 and TRBJ2-5; no clear D. Germline CDR1 is MNHNS and CDR2 is SASEGT. There are 11 residues in the CDR3. Trimming pared 3 bases from V and 5 bases from J, leaving 4 bases between.

This clonotype was seen at least ten times. The V call is TRBV20-1, the J call TRBJ1-5; D is unresolved. The CDR3 totals 13 residues. Trimming pared 3 bases from V and 3 bases from J, leaving 9 bases between. Germline V lookup: CDR1 DFQATT, CDR2 SNEGSKA (reference sequence). The CDR3 sequence: CSASRTFNQPQHF. In DNA form, the CDR3 reads TGCAGTGCTAGCCGGACCTTCAATCAGCCCCAGCATTTT.